The 23 T cell receptor beta chains given below trace back to one sample, sequenced in a study of response to subunit inactivated influenza vaccine. TCRdb fed the RT-PCR reads into MiXCR, producing one record per CDR3 protein. Among roughly 700,000 distinct CDR3 sequences listed, around 14% were seen once. Sequences were derived from PBMCs from blood, sampled 11 to 12 days after vaccination. Every receptor here comes from a man aged 45 to 65 who received an inactivated influenza vaccine.

J is TRBJ1-1 and V is TRBV7-2, with D possibly matching TRBD1 (5 bases). The CDR3 has 15 amino acids. V was pared by 1 base and J by 4 bases, with 13 bases between. Germline values: CDR1 SGHTA, CDR2 FQGNSA. CDR3 amino acids: CASSLVMGLGTEAFF. DNA for the CDR3: TGTGCCAGCAGCTTAGTGATGGGGCTTGGCACTGAAGCTTTCTTT. Full variable domain (rest looked up from reference TRBV7-2 and TRBJ1-1): GAGVSQSPSNKVTEKGKDVELRCDPISGHTALYWYRQSLGQGLEFLIYFQGNSAPDKSGLPSDRFSAERTGGSVSTLTIQRTQQEDSAVYLCASSLVMGLGTEAFFGQGTRLTVV.

Many counts were recorded for this clonotype. The V gene is TRBV12-3 or TRBV12-4, the J gene TRBJ1-6; the D is unclear. Trimming removed 1 base at V and 8 bases at J, with 9 bases between. This CDR3 has 14 amino acids. Written as DNA, the CDR3 is TGTGCCAGCAGTTTAGTCAGGAAATATTCACCCCTCCACTTT. Encoded protein: CASSLVRKYSPLHF.

This clonotype was seen a handful of times. V and J are TRBV5-1 and TRBJ1-2, with D perhaps matching TRBD1 (5 bases). The germline V gene encodes CDR1 SGHRS and CDR2 YFSETQ. V gave up 3 bases and J gave up 6 bases, with 12 bases separating them. The CDR3 totals 13 residues. DNA for the CDR3: TGCGCCAGCAGCTGGGGGGTAACAGATGGCTACACCTTC. Protein sequence: CASSWGVTDGYTF.

The chain carries TRBV9 and TRBJ2-7, with a weak D call TRBD1 (6 bases). Trimming removed 3 bases from V and 4 bases from J, with 14 bases in between. In germline, CDR1 is SGDLS, CDR2 YYNGEE. The CDR3 covers 14 residues. The CDR3 loop reads CASSADTGRYEQYF. The CDR3 DNA reads as TGTGCCAGCAGCGCAGACACAGGGAGATACGAGCAGTACTTC.

This clonotype was counted ten times or more. J is TRBJ2-1 and V is TRBV3-1; 12 bases match TRBD2. V lost 5 bases, J lost 7 bases, and 3 bases stayed unmatched. The V gene's germline CDR1 is LGHDT and CDR2 YNNKEL (reference sequence). This CDR3 has 14 amino acids. The CDR3 nucleotides read TGTGCCAGCAGCTCACTAGCGGGAGGTAATGAGCAGTTCTTC. Its translation is CASSSLAGGNEQFF.

The V and J genes are TRBV2 and TRBJ1-5; the match to TRBD1 covers 11 bases. In germline, CDR1 is SNHLY, CDR2 FYNNEI. With V trimmed by 6 bases and J by 6 bases, 7 bases remained unmatched. The CDR3 covers 15 residues. CDR3 residues: CASSLQGQGVQPQHF. CDR3 in DNA: TGTGCCAGCAGCCTCCAGGGACAGGGGGTTCAGCCCCAGCATTTT.

V usage is TRBV7-9 and J usage is TRBJ2-1, with D tentatively TRBD1 (6 bases). The ends were cut back, 5 bases at V and 5 bases at J, with 16 bases in the middle. The CDR3 runs 15 residues. The germline V gene encodes CDR1 SEHNR and CDR2 FQNEAQ (reference sequence). In nucleotides, the CDR3 is TGTGCCAGCAGCAAACAGGGCACCATCAACAATGAGCAGTTCTTC. Translation: CASSKQGTINNEQFF.

The rearrangement links TRBV5-1 to TRBJ1-1, with D perhaps TRBD1 (6 bases). The CDR3 has 15 residues. The V gene's germline CDR1 is SGHRS and CDR2 YFSETQ. With 0 bases removed from V and 2 bases from J, the gap between germline ends came to 11 bases. The CDR3 DNA reads as TGCGCCAGCAGCTTGGAAGGACAGAGAAACACTGAAGCTTTCTTT. Protein product: CASSLEGQRNTEAFF.

The chain recombines TRBV2 with TRBJ2-3; D possibly corresponds to TRBD1 (6 bases). Germline V gene data show CDR1 as SNHLY and CDR2 as FYNNEI. The CDR3 is 16 residues long. Trimming pared 7 bases from V and 1 base from J, leaving 18 bases between. CDR3 coding DNA: TGTGCCAGCACACGAGGGCCGGACAGCCGCACAGATACGCAGTATTTT. As protein: CASTRGPDSRTDTQYF.

Ten or more counts support this clonotype. The chain carries TRBV27 and TRBJ2-7, with TRBD2 identical over 8 bases. Germline values: CDR1 MNHEY, CDR2 SMNVEV (reference sequence). The CDR3 spans 14 residues. Trimming at V came to 1 base and at J to 4 bases, leaving 3 bases not matched to a gene. This CDR3 reads CASSLWSGGYEQYF. DNA for the CDR3: TGTGCCAGCAGTTTATGGAGCGGGGGTTACGAGCAGTACTTC.

The chain has TRBV6-1 and TRBJ2-3; possibly TRBD2 for D (6 bases). The germline CDR1 and CDR2 sequences are MNHNS and SASEGT. The CDR3 loop spans 18 amino acids. The V end lost 7 bases, the J end lost 0 bases, and 23 bases lay between the germline ends. In nucleotides, the CDR3 is TGTGCCAGCACTCCCCCATCAGGCGGCGGGGACAGCACAGATACGCAGTATTTT. Translated: CASTPPSGGGDSTDTQYF.

This clonotype was seen a few times. The gene calls are TRBV7-8 and TRBJ2-6; 7 bases are a match to TRBD2. CDR1 and CDR2 from the germline V gene are SGHVS and FQNEAQ. Germline trimming cut 5 bases from V and 4 bases from J; bases unmatched to any gene: 11. The CDR3 sequence is 17 residues long. The chain's CDR3 is CASSPAVGGNGANVLTF. CDR3 bases: TGTGCCAGCAGCCCCGCCGTGGGGGGGAACGGGGCCAACGTCCTGACTTTC.

This clonotype was observed at least ten times. The rearrangement uses TRBV29-1 and TRBJ2-5; 8 bases align to TRBD2. Per the germline V gene, CDR1 is SQVTM and CDR2 is ANQGSEA. The CDR3 runs 13 residues. The ends lost 8 bases at V and 5 bases at J; junction bases unmatched: 10. Here the CDR3 reads CSQSGSSIETQYF. DNA of the CDR3: TGCAGCCAAAGCGGGAGTTCGATCGAGACCCAGTACTTC.

The chain uses TRBV28 and TRBJ2-7; D uncertain. The CDR3 contains 13 residues. The germline gives CDR1 MDHEN, CDR2 SYDVKM. The ends were cut back, 3 bases at V and 3 bases at J, with 9 bases in the middle. The CDR3 DNA reads as TGTGCCAGCAGTTTTTTGGGTTTCTACGAGCAGTACTTC. This sequence encodes CASSFLGFYEQYF.

The chain links TRBV5-5 to TRBJ1-1; tentative D call: TRBD1 (6 bases). The CDR3 contains 14 residues. CDR1 SGHKS and CDR2 YYEKEE come from the germline V gene (reference sequence). V lost 0 bases and J lost 5, with 11 bases in between. CDR3 amino acids: CASSLEGEVTEAFF. The CDR3 bases are TGTGCCAGCAGCTTGGAGGGGGAGGTAACTGAAGCTTTCTTT.

This chain joins TRBV2 and TRBJ2-2; 9 nucleotides match TRBD1. The V gene's germline CDR1 is SNHLY and CDR2 FYNNEI. Trimming cost V 7 bases and J 1 base; bases outside gene matches: 4. The CDR3 consists of 15 residues. The CDR3: CASKGQGGNTGELFF. The CDR3 nucleotides are TGTGCCAGCAAGGGACAGGGCGGGAACACCGGGGAGCTGTTTTTT. Complete variable domain (other parts from reference TRBV2 and TRBJ2-2): EPEVTQTPSHQVTQMGQEVILRCVPISNHLYFYWYRQILGQKVEFLVSFYNNEISEKSEIFDDQFSVERPDGSNFTLKIRSTKLEDSAMYFCASKGQGGNTGELFFGEGSRLTVL.

J is TRBJ2-7 and V is TRBV6-2 or TRBV6-3; a possible D gene is TRBD2 (6 bases). The V and J ends lost 5 bases and 2 bases respectively, with 13 bases between them. Germline CDR1 and CDR2: MNHEY and SVGEGT. This CDR3 is built from 14 residues. CDR3 bases: TGTGCCAGCAGTCGTAGCGGAACCACCTACGAGCAGTACTTC. The encoded protein is CASSRSGTTYEQYF.

The chain has TRBV10-3 and TRBJ1-1; D not resolved. Germline loops: CDR1 ENHRY, CDR2 SYGVKD. Trimming cost V 1 base and J 6 bases, with 9 bases left between them. CDR3 length: 13 amino acids. Written as DNA, the CDR3 is TGTGCCATCAGTGAGTTACAACCACCTGAAGCTTTCTTT. This sequence encodes CAISELQPPEAFF.

This clonotype came up a few times. The J gene is TRBJ2-1, the V gene TRBV5-1; TRBD1 agrees at 8 bases. This CDR3 has 15 amino acids. The J segment lost 3 bases and the V segment lost 4 bases, leaving 6 bases of the junction unmatched. Looked up from germline, CDR1 is SGHRS and CDR2 is YFSETQ. Here the CDR3 DNA reads TGCGCCAGCAGCCCCCGGGACAGGTACTACAATGAGCAGTTCTTC. This codes for CASSPRDRYYNEQFF.

In its sample, this clonotype was seen a few times. The chain employs TRBV7-2 and TRBJ2-5, with D possibly being TRBD2 (5 bases). V lost 4 bases, J lost 7 bases, and 22 bases lay in between. This CDR3 region has 16 residues. Germline assignment: CDR1 SGHTA and CDR2 FQGNSA. This chain's CDR3 is CASSSTTVLATRTQYF. CDR3 in DNA: TGTGCCAGCAGCTCTACAACGGTCCTAGCTACGAGGACCCAGTACTTC.

The gene calls are TRBV5-1 and TRBJ2-1; TRBD1 is a possible D gene (5 bases). The V and J ends lost 3 bases and 4 bases respectively, with 8 bases between them. The germline V gene has CDR1 SGHRS and CDR2 YFSETQ. The CDR3 contains 13 residues. The CDR3 spells CASSWQGYNEQFF. In nucleotides, the CDR3 is TGCGCCAGCAGCTGGCAGGGTTACAATGAGCAGTTCTTC.

This clonotype was recorded many times. The gene calls are TRBV7-2 and TRBJ2-3; 13 bases align to TRBD2. This CDR3 region has 15 residues. The V gene's germline CDR1 is SGHTA and CDR2 FQGNSA. Germline trimming cut 1 base from V and 10 bases from J; bases unmatched to any gene: 5. The CDR3 DNA is TGTGCCAGCAGCTTAGAGGCCGGGACTAGCGGGGCGCAGTATTTT. Encoded protein: CASSLEAGTSGAQYF. The whole variable domain, filled in from reference TRBV7-2 and TRBJ2-3, reads GAGVSQSPSNKVTEKGKDVELRCDPISGHTALYWYRQSLGQGLEFLIYFQGNSAPDKSGLPSDRFSAERTGGSVSTLTIQRTQQEDSAVYLCASSLEAGTSGAQYFGPGTRLTVL.

This clonotype was detected only a few times. This chain connects TRBV28 to TRBJ1-6, with TRBD1 as a possible D gene (5 bases). The length of the CDR3 is 17 residues. Germline CDR1 is MDHEN and CDR2 is SYDVKM. Deletions cut 5 bases from V and 0 bases from J, with 14 bases between. The CDR3 DNA reads as TGTGCCAGCAGTCCGGGACCCTATAGCTCCTATAATTCACCCCTCCACTTT. Translation: CASSPGPYSSYNSPLHF.